Below are 31 T cell receptor beta chains sequenced from a single sample in a study of cytotoxic CD8 clonotypes in ibrutinib-treated CLL. The method was immunoSEQ multiplex PCR; TCRdb's version includes in-frame clones alone and lacks a portion of them. The table records 14,000 or so clones, around 60% of them present only once. Sequenced here: PBMCs, sampled before ibrutinib treatment. All receptors come from a human donor with chronic lymphocytic leukemia.

This sequence joins TRBV11-2 and TRBJ1-4, with D hard to call. The CDR3 consists of 15 residues. The germline V and J ends were trimmed by 5 bases and 4 bases, with 14 bases remaining between them. The germline CDR1 and CDR2 sequences are SGHAT and FQNNGV. As DNA, the CDR3 is TGTGCCAGCAGCCCCACCGGGGTACATAATGAAAAACTGTTTTTT. Amino acids: CASSPTGVHNEKLFF.

This rearrangement joins TRBV5-6 to TRBJ1-2; D may be TRBD1 (6 bases). V dropped 4 bases and J dropped 5 bases, with 24 bases sitting between them. This CDR3 contains 17 residues. Germline V gene data show CDR1 as SGHDT and CDR2 as YYEEEE. The CDR3: CASSPWGVSGAWYGYTF. The CDR3 region has the DNA TGTGCCAGCAGCCCCTGGGGAGTGTCGGGGGCTTGGTATGGCTACACCTTC.

V gene TRBV7-8 combines with J gene TRBJ2-7; no clear D. The CDR3 has 16 residues. Germline V gene data show CDR1 as SGHVS and CDR2 as FQNEAQ. Trimming took 1 base from V and 4 from J, leaving 17 bases between them. CDR3 bases: TGTGCCAGCAGCTTAGAGTCCCTGTGGTTGGGGTACGAGCAGTACTTC. Translating gives CASSLESLWLGYEQYF.

A few counts support this clone. The rearrangement joins TRBV5-4 to TRBJ2-7; 10 nucleotides line up with TRBD2. This CDR3 contains 16 residues. Trimming at V came to 1 base and at J to 0 bases, leaving 4 bases not matched to a gene. The germline gives CDR1 SGHNT, CDR2 YYREEE (reference sequence). CDR3 amino acids: CASSLSGLADSYEQYF. In nucleotides, the CDR3 is TGTGCCAGCAGCTTGTCCGGACTAGCGGACTCCTACGAGCAGTACTTC.

This clone rates as medium-sized. The J gene is TRBJ2-1, the V gene TRBV27; 11 bases line up with TRBD2. Germline lookup yields CDR1 MNHEY and CDR2 SMNVEV (reference sequence). There are 16 residues in the CDR3. V lost 6 bases and J lost 5; bases outside the gene matches: 9. The CDR3 is CASRLGLAGGNNEQFF. The CDR3 DNA follows: TGTGCCAGCAGGTTAGGGCTAGCGGGGGGCAACAATGAGCAGTTCTTC.

The V gene is TRBV18, the J gene TRBJ2-2; maybe TRBD1 (6 bases). V lost 4 bases and J lost 2, with 11 bases in between. CDR3 size: 15 residues. CDR1 and CDR2 (germline): KGHSH, LQKENI. CDR3 DNA sequence: TGTGCCAGCTCACTCGGACAGCTTAACACCGGGGAGCTGTTTTTT. Translated: CASSLGQLNTGELFF. Combining the CDR3 with reference TRBV18 and TRBJ2-2 gives the whole variable domain NAGVMQNPRHLVRRRGQEARLRCSPMKGHSHVYWYRQLPEEGLKFMVYLQKENIIDESGMPKERFSAEFPKEGPSILRIQQVVRGDSAAYFCASSLGQLNTGELFFGEGSRLTVL.

This chain joins TRBV29-1 and TRBJ1-1, with a tentative D call TRBD1 (6 bases). This CDR3 contains 15 residues. CDR1 is SQVTM, CDR2 ANQGSEA, per germline. Trimming shortened V by 3 bases and J by 3 bases, and 17 bases separated the two germline ends. The DNA of the CDR3 is TGCAGCGTTGAGGGGGGCGAGCAAAGGGACACTGAAGCTTTCTTT. This codes for CSVEGGEQRDTEAFF. The entire variable domain, with the rest obtained from reference TRBV29-1 and TRBJ1-1, is as follows: SAVISQKPSRDICQRGTSLTIQCQVDSQVTMMFWYRQQPGQSLTLIATANQGSEATYESGFVIDKFPISRPNLTFSTLTVSNMSPEDSSIYLCSVEGGEQRDTEAFFGQGTRLTVV.

This clone was seen once. The genes are TRBV7-8 and TRBJ2-1; 10 nucleotides agree with TRBD2. This CDR3 comprises 16 residues. The junction had 8 bases not matched to a gene; V was cut back by 1 base and J by 8 bases. Germline CDR1 is SGHVS and CDR2 is FQNEAQ. In DNA, the CDR3 is TGTGCCAGCAGCTTAGAGGGAGCGGGGGGGTTTTATGAGCAGTTCTTC. Translation: CASSLEGAGGFYEQFF.

This clone came up a few times. The chain joins TRBV19 to TRBJ1-5, with D perhaps TRBD1 (6 bases). The CDR3 is 12 amino acids. Looked up from germline, CDR1 is LNHDA and CDR2 is SQIVND (reference sequence). V was shortened by 3 bases and J by 9 bases, with 9 bases between the two germline ends. This CDR3 reads CASSMGGRPQHF. In nucleotides, the CDR3 is TGTGCCAGTAGTATGGGGGGCCGGCCCCAGCATTTT.

The chain couples TRBV4-1 to TRBJ2-7, with unresolved D. Germline-derived CDR1 and CDR2 are MGHRA and YSYEKL. The ends were cut back, 3 bases at V and 9 bases at J, with 18 bases in the middle. The CDR3 consists of 14 residues. The CDR3 sequence: CASSQYGSGKGQYF. CDR3 bases: TGCGCCAGCAGCCAGTATGGTTCCGGCAAGGGGCAGTACTTC.

The chain links TRBV29-1 to TRBJ2-1, with unresolved D. This CDR3 is 18 amino acids long. Germline V gives CDR1 SQVTM, CDR2 ANQGSEA. Trimming took off 1 base at V and 0 bases at J, with 19 bases between the two ends. The CDR3 region has the DNA TGCAGCGTTGAAGGACCTATTGGATTCACCCTCTCCTACAATGAGCAGTTCTTC. Residues: CSVEGPIGFTLSYNEQFF.

This chain joins TRBV11-2 and TRBJ1-2, with D unclear. The CDR3 consists of 17 residues. Per the germline V gene, CDR1 is SGHAT and CDR2 is FQNNGV. V was clipped by 6 bases and J by 6 bases, with 26 bases between them. The CDR3 DNA follows: TGTGCCAGCAGTCTGATGCCATCGGAGGGATTTTCGAATGGCTACACCTTC. Encoded protein: CASSLMPSEGFSNGYTF.

V gene TRBV18 combines with J gene TRBJ1-1; 8 nucleotides line up with TRBD1. Germline V gene sequence: CDR1 KGHSH, CDR2 LQKENI. Trimming took 4 bases from V and 5 from J; bases not matched to a gene: 6. The CDR3 loop spans 14 amino acids. CDR3 amino acids: CASSLQGAGTEAFF. CDR3 coding DNA: TGTGCCAGCTCACTCCAGGGGGCAGGGACTGAAGCTTTCTTT.

The J gene is TRBJ1-1, the V gene TRBV18, with D possibly matching TRBD1 (5 bases). Trimming removed 4 bases at V and 1 base at J, with 10 bases between. CDR1 is KGHSH, CDR2 LQKENI, per germline. The CDR3 length is 14 residues. Here the CDR3 DNA reads TGTGCCAGCTCACAACCGGGACGGAACACTGAAGCTTTCTTT. Translation gives CASSQPGRNTEAFF. Looking up the rest from reference TRBV18 and TRBJ1-1 gives the full variable domain: NAGVMQNPRHLVRRRGQEARLRCSPMKGHSHVYWYRQLPEEGLKFMVYLQKENIIDESGMPKERFSAEFPKEGPSILRIQQVVRGDSAAYFCASSQPGRNTEAFFGQGTRLTVV.

This clone turned up a few times. This chain connects TRBV5-1 to TRBJ2-5; tentatively, D is TRBD1 (7 bases). Germline CDR1 is SGHRS and CDR2 is YFSETQ. The V end was cut by 1 base, the J end by 2 bases, with 15 bases between. CDR3 length: 16 amino acids. This CDR3 is CASSLYGGTAQETQYF. The CDR3 bases are TGCGCCAGCAGCTTGTATGGGGGGACAGCACAAGAGACCCAGTACTTC.

This clone was picked up one time. The genes are TRBV7-8 and TRBJ1-5; D not resolved. Trimming removed 2 bases at V and 3 bases at J, with 5 bases between. Germline-derived CDR1 and CDR2 are SGHVS and FQNEAQ. This CDR3 region has 13 residues. CDR3 in amino acids: CASSLTYNQPQHF. The CDR3 region has the DNA TGTGCCAGCAGCTTAACCTACAATCAGCCCCAGCATTTT.

This clone showed up just a few times. Other DNA sequences from this sample encode an identical CDR3 as well. This chain connects TRBV18 to TRBJ2-1, with a possible D match to TRBD1 (6 bases). V lost 2 bases, J lost 6 bases, and 11 bases lay in between. Germline CDR1 and CDR2: KGHSH and LQKENI. The CDR3 has 14 amino acids. The CDR3 DNA reads TGTGCCAGCTCACCATTACAGGGTGGCAATGAGCAGTTCTTC. Amino acid sequence: CASSPLQGGNEQFF.

The table lists this clone with a few counts. V is TRBV2 and J is TRBJ2-7, with 13 bases that match TRBD2. Germline V lookup: CDR1 SNHLY, CDR2 FYNNEI. Unmatched junction bases numbered 6, after V lost 7 bases and J lost 0 bases. This CDR3 has 16 amino acids. In DNA, the CDR3 is TGTGCCAGCATCGGACTAGCGGGGGATTACTCCTACGAGCAGTACTTC. It translates to CASIGLAGDYSYEQYF.

This clone appeared a single time. The chain is built from TRBV21-1 and TRBJ2-7; the table names TRBD1, a call not compared with the DNA. TRBV21-1 is classified as a pseudogene. This CDR3 spans 16 amino acids. The CDR3 loop is CASSKPTGQGTYEQYF. The DNA for the CDR3 is TGTGCCAGCAGCAAGCCCACCGGACAAGGGACCTACGAGCAGTACTTC.

Relative to its sample, this clone is large (0.1 to 1%). The chain links TRBV19 to TRBJ2-1, with a tentative D call TRBD2 (7 bases). CDR3 size: 15 residues. The germline gives CDR1 LNHDA, CDR2 SQIVND (reference sequence). Deletions cut 4 bases from V and 8 bases from J, with 18 bases between. This chain's CDR3 is CASSTQGGGLDEQFF. CDR3 DNA sequence: TGTGCCAGTAGTACACAGGGAGGGGGTTTGGATGAGCAGTTCTTC. Looking up the rest from reference TRBV19 and TRBJ2-1 gives the full variable domain: DGGITQSPKYLFRKEGQNVTLSCEQNLNHDAMYWYRQDPGQGLRLIYYSQIVNDFQKGDIAEGYSVSREKKESFPLTVTSAQKNPTAFYLCASSTQGGGLDEQFFGPGTRLTVL.

J is TRBJ1-1 and V is TRBV5-4, with TRBD1 as a possible D gene (5 bases). Germline CDR1 SGHNT, CDR2 YYREEE (reference sequence). The CDR3 length is 14 residues. Trimming pared 1 base from V and 5 bases from J, leaving 12 bases between. The CDR3 DNA reads TGTGCCAGCAGCTTGATGGGGGTTCGAACTGAAGCTTTCTTT. This gives the protein CASSLMGVRTEAFF.

This chain links TRBV7-6 with TRBJ2-7; 8 bases align to TRBD1. The trim removed 6 bases at V and 4 bases at J, leaving 17 bases unmatched. The CDR3 loop spans 17 amino acids. From germline, CDR1 is SGHVS and CDR2 FNYEAQ. The CDR3 nucleotides are TGTGCCAGCAGACCAGGGGGCAGAGGAGACAGGCCTTACGAGCAGTACTTC. This translates into CASRPGGRGDRPYEQYF.

The chain links TRBV19 to TRBJ1-1; D is ambiguous. V lost 5 bases, J lost 1 base, and 11 bases lay in between. This CDR3 has 14 residues. The germline CDR1 and CDR2 sequences are LNHDA and SQIVND (reference sequence). This CDR3 is CASSSIQSNTEAFF. CDR3 sequence (DNA): TGTGCCAGTAGTTCCATACAGTCGAACACTGAAGCTTTCTTT.

The chain is built from TRBV2 and TRBJ2-7, with 10 bases matching TRBD1. Unmatched junction bases numbered 9, after V lost 8 bases and J lost 2 bases. CDR3 length: 15 amino acids. Germline V lookup: CDR1 SNHLY, CDR2 FYNNEI. CDR3 nucleotides: TGTGCCAGCGAGACGGGACAGGGGATGGCCTACGAGCAGTACTTC. As protein: CASETGQGMAYEQYF.

This clone is termed medium-sized. CDR3 DNA sequence: TGTGCCAGCAGCTTAGATCCGACGGAAGACTACGAGCAGTACTTC. Translating gives CASSLDPTEDYEQYF. The gene calls are TRBV11-3 and TRBJ2-7; D remains unclear. CDR3 length: 15 residues. V gave up 0 bases and J gave up 3 bases, with 12 bases separating them. Germline loops: CDR1 SGHNT, CDR2 YENEEA.

V gene TRBV15 combines with J gene TRBJ2-5; D is uncertain. Germline V gene lookup returns CDR1 LNHNV and CDR2 YYDKDF (reference sequence). CDR3 length: 16 amino acids. V was trimmed by 0 bases and J by 1 base, leaving 12 bases between them. CDR3 nucleotides: TGTGCCACCAGCAGAGATCCCCCCTTCACCCAAGAGACCCAGTACTTC. It codes for CATSRDPPFTQETQYF.

V usage is TRBV11-3 and J usage is TRBJ1-2; D gene unclear. This CDR3 spans 13 amino acids. V dropped 0 bases and J dropped 5 bases, with 7 bases sitting between them. Per the germline V gene, CDR1 is SGHNT and CDR2 is YENEEA. The CDR3, as DNA: TGTGCCAGCAGCTTAGATCGGGGTTATGGCTACACCTTC. Its protein is CASSLDRGYGYTF. Combining the CDR3 with reference TRBV11-3 and TRBJ1-2 gives the whole variable domain EAGVVQSPRYKIIEKKQPVAFWCNPISGHNTLYWYLQNLGQGPELLIRYENEEAVDDSQLPKDRFSAERLKGVDSTLKIQPAELGDSAVYLCASSLDRGYGYTFGSGTRLTVV.

This sequence joins TRBV11-2 and TRBJ1-2, with unresolved D. V gave up 5 bases and J gave up 6 bases, with 7 bases separating them. This CDR3 has 11 amino acids. Germline assignment: CDR1 SGHAT and CDR2 FQNNGV. CDR3 bases: TGTGCCAGCAGCCCCGTAAATGGCTACACCTTC. Encoded protein: CASSPVNGYTF.

This clone showed up just a few times. This chain connects TRBV27 to TRBJ1-5, with a weak D call TRBD1 (6 bases). This CDR3 region has 13 residues. The germline gives CDR1 MNHEY, CDR2 SMNVEV (reference sequence). With 6 bases removed from V and 9 bases from J, the gap between germline ends came to 15 bases. CDR3 DNA sequence: TGTGCCAGCAGCTGGACAGCAACCGGGCCCCAGCATTTT. It encodes CASSWTATGPQHF.

A few counts support this clone. The chain uses TRBV9 and TRBJ1-2; no firm D call. V was pared by 1 base and J by 2 bases, with 12 bases between. The CDR3 covers 15 residues. Germline CDR1 SGDLS, CDR2 YYNGEE. CDR3 DNA sequence: TGTGCCAGCAGCGTATTGGGTACGGGGAACTATGGCTACACCTTC. This sequence encodes CASSVLGTGNYGYTF.

Turning to this clone: At one of its ends the junction is not consistent with the germline gene, which may arise from a read error. This sequence joins TRBV7-7 and TRBJ2-5; D not certain. Germline assignment: CDR1 SSHAT and CDR2 FNYEAQ (reference sequence). CDR3 length: 13 amino acids. CDR3: CASSLDWQETQYF. The CDR3 bases are TGTGCTAGCAGCCTTGACTGGCAAGAGACCCAGTACTTC.